One sample yielded the 3 T cell receptor beta chains listed below, sequenced in a study of T cell repertoires in cytomegalovirus infection (dated by TCRdb to about 2019). The instrument was an Illumina HiSeq 1500. TCRdb reprocessed the public reads (quality trimming at Q25 with fastp, clone calling with MiXCR) and kept in-frame beta chains. Under each unique CDR3 protein, matching rows form one entry showing the most common genes and DNA. In all, the sample holds 400,000 or so distinct CDR3 sequences, and roughly 30% of those were seen once. The ten largest clones represent approximately 13% of the sample. Sequenced material: PBMCs. These receptors all stem from a human donor in good health (CMV status not recorded). Some clones in this sample may be carry-over from other donors' samples.

This clonotype was recorded at least ten times. This chain links TRBV7-9 with TRBJ1-1, with no clear D. The CDR3 is made up of 12 amino acids. The V end lost 5 bases, the J end lost 6 bases, and 10 bases lay between the germline ends. Germline V CDR1 and CDR2: SEHNR, FQNEAQ (reference sequence). CDR3 DNA: TGTGCCAGCAGCCCCGGTGAGCCTGAAGCTTTCTTT. This translates into CASSPGEPEAFF.

The rearrangement joins TRBV12-3 or TRBV12-4 to TRBJ2-7; D is ambiguous. V was clipped by 5 bases and J by 2 bases, with 16 bases between them. The CDR3 spans 15 residues. The DNA for the CDR3 is TGTGCCAGCAGTGGGCCCCGCGGACCCACCTACGAGCAGTACTTC. Its translation: CASSGPRGPTYEQYF.

V usage is TRBV4-3 and J usage is TRBJ2-3, with 8 positions matching TRBD2. Germline V CDR1 and CDR2: LGHNA, YSLEER. V dropped 0 bases and J dropped 4; count of bases not matched to a gene: 9. The length of the CDR3 is 17 residues. The CDR3 spells CASSQDRPSGSADTQYF. Written as DNA, the CDR3 is TGCGCCAGCAGCCAAGATCGTCCTAGCGGGTCCGCAGATACGCAGTATTTT.